Reported below is one TCR beta chain. The antigen is undetermined. The data were produced by immunoSEQ multiplex PCR, yet TCRdb's version contains in-frame clones alone and is incomplete. The sample has approximately 530,000 clones, around 95% seen once; the top ten hold about 0.06%. This sample is drawn from a study of shared clonotypes between healthy human individuals. CDR3 size: 19 residues. Germline V gives CDR1 LNHDA, CDR2 SQIVND (reference sequence). Study-wide results and limits: Blood was the sole source, and tissue repertoires probably differ.

The sequence came from a woman aged 25 to 39 in good health. V and J are TRBV19 and TRBJ2-7; TRBD1 matches at 7 bases. Sequenced: naive CD4+ T cells sorted from blood. Subset meaning: CD45RA+ positively selected. This CDR3 is CVPTETKNKRDSHYYEQYF. CDR3 DNA sequence: TGTGTCCCAACAGAAACAAAAAATAAACGGGACAGCCATTATTACGAGCAGTACTTC.